These 30 T cell receptor beta chains were all obtained from the same sample, sequenced in a study of T cell repertoires in ileal Crohn's disease (dated 2019 in TCRdb). The method was the immunoSEQ multiplex PCR assay. The table comes from immuneACCESS by way of TCRdb, which keeps in-frame sequences with V and J called. Part of the clones is missing from these tables; in studies checked, under half for an unresolved V gene and the rest for unknown reasons. For this sample there are around 5,800 clones; 88% appear just once. The top ten constitute more than 0.8% of the sample. Before cell sorting, lamina propria lymphocytes were isolated from the surgical specimens using a Ficoll-hypaque gradient. The specimen sequenced was CD4+ T cells from ileum. These receptors all stem from an adult with Crohn's disease. Some clones in this sample may be carry-over from other donors' samples.

To note about this clone: Sequence at one end of the junction differs from germline and may be a read error. The rearrangement uses TRBV7-7 and TRBJ1-1; TRBD1 might be the D (6 bases). This CDR3 spans 15 amino acids. Per germline, CDR1 SSHAT and CDR2 FNYEAQ (reference sequence). This CDR3 reads CASSLGKTGNTEAFF. The CDR3 DNA reads as TGTGCTAGCAGCTTGGGAAAGACAGGGAACACTGAAGCTTTCTTT. The full variable domain, its missing parts supplied by reference TRBV7-7 and TRBJ1-1, is GAGVSQSPRYKVTKRGQDVTLRCDPISSHATLYWYQQALGQGPEFLTYFNYEAQPDKSGLPSDRFSAERPEGSISTLTIQRTEQRDSAMYRCASSLGKTGNTEAFFGQGTRLTVV.

The J gene is TRBJ2-5, the V gene TRBV18, with 11 bases aligning to TRBD1. Per the germline V gene, CDR1 is KGHSH and CDR2 is LQKENI. The CDR3 spans 15 residues. With V trimmed by 5 bases and J by 5 bases, 7 bases remained unmatched. The CDR3 bases are TGTGCCAGCTCAGCCGGGACAGGGGGAAAGGAGACCCAGTACTTC. Translating gives CASSAGTGGKETQYF. The full variable domain, completed using reference TRBV18 and TRBJ2-5, is NAGVMQNPRHLVRRRGQEARLRCSPMKGHSHVYWYRQLPEEGLKFMVYLQKENIIDESGMPKERFSAEFPKEGPSILRIQQVVRGDSAAYFCASSAGTGGKETQYFGPGTRLLVL.

This rearrangement joins TRBV19 to TRBJ2-1, with 12 bases fitting TRBD2. CDR1 and CDR2 (germline): LNHDA, SQIVND (reference sequence). The CDR3 sequence is 16 residues long. With 1 base clipped from V and 9 bases from J, the junction kept 7 bases outside the gene matches. CDR3 in amino acids: CASSIVRLAGVSEQFF. The CDR3 DNA reads TGTGCCAGTAGTATAGTACGACTAGCGGGAGTGAGTGAGCAGTTCTTC.

The chain is built from TRBV4-3 and TRBJ1-1; 8 bases are a match to TRBD1. V gave up 0 bases and J gave up 1 base; unmatched junction bases: 4. The CDR3 contains 16 residues. Germline CDR1 LGHNA, CDR2 YSLEER. CDR3 region: CASSQDPQGANTEAFF. The DNA for the CDR3 is TGCGCCAGCAGCCAAGATCCCCAGGGGGCGAACACTGAAGCTTTCTTT.

The V and J genes are TRBV6-1 and TRBJ2-1; no clear D. CDR1 and CDR2 (germline): MNHNS, SASEGT. This CDR3 contains 16 residues. V lost 0 bases and J lost 8, with 17 bases in between. This chain's CDR3 is CASSEAIGYRYYEQFF. The CDR3 coding sequence is TGTGCCAGCAGTGAAGCCATAGGATACAGATATTATGAGCAGTTCTTC.

The chain is built from TRBV12-5 and TRBJ2-3, with D possibly TRBD2 on 5 matching bases. Trimming took off 6 bases at V and 3 bases at J, with 10 bases between the two ends. This CDR3 comprises 13 residues. Germline values: CDR1 LGHNT, CDR2 FRNRAP. The chain's CDR3 is CASGLSGTDTQYF. DNA for the CDR3: TGTGCTAGTGGCCTCTCGGGAACAGATACGCAGTATTTT.

This rearrangement joins TRBV28 to TRBJ2-3; D remains ambiguous. Germline-derived CDR1 and CDR2 are MDHEN and SYDVKM. V lost 3 bases, J lost 2 bases, and 12 bases lay in between. This CDR3 is built from 15 residues. The CDR3 sequence is CASSFGTRHTDTQYF. Here the CDR3 DNA reads TGTGCCAGCAGTTTCGGAACAAGACACACAGATACGCAGTATTTT.

The chain recombines TRBV7-2 with TRBJ1-5; 10 nucleotides line up with TRBD1. The CDR3 has 14 residues. The V gene's germline CDR1 is SGHTA and CDR2 FQGNSA. Trimming took 4 bases from V and 4 from J; bases not matched to a gene: 1. DNA for the CDR3: TGTGCCAGCAGCTGGACAGGGGGAAATCAGCCCCAGCATTTT. Its protein product is CASSWTGGNQPQHF.

This chain links TRBV4-3 with TRBJ1-2; maybe TRBD1 (5 bases). This CDR3 region has 13 residues. Trimming stripped 1 base from V and 4 bases from J, with 7 bases between. Germline lookup yields CDR1 LGHNA and CDR2 YSLEER. The CDR3 is CASSQAGVYGYTF. Written as DNA, the CDR3 is TGCGCCAGCAGCCAAGCGGGGGTCTATGGCTACACCTTC.

This clone was observed a few times. This chain uses TRBV2 with TRBJ2-3; 7 nucleotides align to TRBD2. Looked up from germline, CDR1 is SNHLY and CDR2 is FYNNEI. The CDR3 spans 15 residues. J gave up 1 base and V 3 bases, and 4 bases lay outside the gene matches. CDR3 sequence reads: CASSEGRGGTDTQYF. The CDR3 coding sequence is TGTGCCAGCAGTGAGGGTCGGGGGGGCACAGATACGCAGTATTTT.

The chain links TRBV14 to TRBJ1-4; D call uncertain. The V end was cut by 2 bases, the J end by 10 bases, with 5 bases between. The germline V gene encodes CDR1 SGHDN and CDR2 FVKESK. This CDR3 spans 11 amino acids. CDR3 nucleotide sequence: TGTGCCAGCAGCCAATACGGAAAACTGTTTTTT. Protein: CASSQYGKLFF. Using reference TRBV14 and TRBJ1-4 for the parts outside the CDR3, the full variable domain is EAGVTQFPSHSVIEKGQTVTLRCDPISGHDNLYWYRRVMGKEIKFLLHFVKESKQDESGMPNNRFLAERTGGTYSTLKVQPAELEDSGVYFCASSQYGKLFFGSGTQLSVL.

The J gene is TRBJ2-7, the V gene TRBV5-4; TRBD2 matches 8 bases. Germline CDR1 reads SGHNT; CDR2 reads YYREEE (reference sequence). CDR3 size: 15 residues. The V and J ends lost 4 bases and 0 bases, in that order; junction bases with no gene match: 6. The CDR3 reads CASSRPGGSSYEQYF. CDR3 coding DNA: TGTGCCAGCAGCCGACCGGGGGGGAGCTCCTACGAGCAGTACTTC.

The rearrangement joins TRBV19 to TRBJ2-1, with 11 bases fitting TRBD1. The trim removed 1 base at V and 4 bases at J, leaving 3 bases unmatched. Germline assignment: CDR1 LNHDA and CDR2 SQIVND (reference sequence). This CDR3 has 16 residues. This CDR3 reads CASSIAGDRGYNEQFF. As DNA, the CDR3 is TGTGCCAGTAGTATAGCAGGGGACAGGGGGTACAATGAGCAGTTCTTC.

The J gene is TRBJ1-1, the V gene TRBV11-2; D is perhaps TRBD1 (5 bases). The V gene lost 5 bases and the J gene lost 4 bases, with 14 bases spanning the gap. Germline V gene lookup returns CDR1 SGHAT and CDR2 FQNNGV. This CDR3 is built from 14 residues. DNA for the CDR3: TGTGCCAGCAGCCCAACCCTCGGGGGCACTGAAGCTTTCTTT. Translating gives CASSPTLGGTEAFF.

This sequence joins TRBV30 and TRBJ1-1; D unresolved. The CDR3 runs 13 residues. Germline V gives CDR1 GTSNPN, CDR2 SVGIG (reference sequence). Trimming stripped 8 bases from V and 2 bases from J, with 15 bases between. DNA of the CDR3: TGTGCCACCAAGGTACAGCCTAACACTGAAGCTTTCTTT. Its protein is CATKVQPNTEAFF. Drawing the rest from reference TRBV30 and TRBJ1-1, the complete variable domain is SQTIHQWPATLVQPVGSPLSLECTVEGTSNPNLYWYRQAAGRGLQLLFYSVGIGQISSEVPQNLSASRPQDRQFILSSKKLLLSDSGFYLCATKVQPNTEAFFGQGTRLTVV.

This chain uses TRBV2 with TRBJ2-3; 7 bases align to TRBD2. Per germline, CDR1 SNHLY and CDR2 FYNNEI. Trimming removed 6 bases from V and 7 bases from J; junction bases left unmatched: 4. CDR3 length: 12 amino acids. Here the CDR3 reads CASRREMHTQYF. The CDR3 nucleotides are TGTGCCAGCAGGCGGGAGATGCATACGCAGTATTTT.

This sequence joins TRBV9 and TRBJ1-4, with 7 bases matching TRBD1. Looked up from germline, CDR1 is SGDLS and CDR2 is YYNGEE. CDR3 length: 16 amino acids. The V segment lost 2 bases and the J segment 7 bases; nucleotides outside the gene matches: 11. CDR3 amino acids: CASSVRPDRPGEKLFF. The CDR3, as DNA: TGTGCCAGCAGCGTCCGCCCGGACAGGCCGGGTGAAAAACTGTTTTTT.

The chain links TRBV29-1 to TRBJ1-2; tentatively, D is TRBD1 (6 bases). V was pared by 3 bases and J by 2 bases, with 10 bases between. The CDR3 covers 13 residues. Germline CDR1 and CDR2: SQVTM and ANQGSEA. CDR3 protein: CSVEKDRNYGYTF. CDR3 sequence (DNA): TGCAGCGTTGAGAAGGACAGAAACTATGGCTACACCTTC.

This chain uses TRBV5-1 with TRBJ2-5; D is perhaps TRBD2 (5 bases). V was shortened by 2 bases and J by 7 bases, with 15 bases between the two germline ends. The CDR3 contains 14 residues. Germline CDR1 and CDR2: SGHRS and YFSETQ. The DNA of the CDR3 is TGCGCCAGCAGCTTAATCGAGGGCCCCGCGACCCAGTACTTC. Encoded protein: CASSLIEGPATQYF. Complete variable domain (other parts from reference TRBV5-1 and TRBJ2-5): KAGVTQTPRYLIKTRGQQVTLSCSPISGHRSVSWYQQTPGQGLQFLFEYFSETQRNKGNFPGRFSGRQFSNSRSEMNVSTLELGDSALYLCASSLIEGPATQYFGPGTRLLVL.

J is TRBJ2-7 and V is TRBV11-2; 7 nucleotides match TRBD2. CDR1 is SGHAT, CDR2 FQNNGV, per germline. The CDR3 covers 13 residues. V lost 5 bases to trimming and J lost 4 bases; unmatched junction nucleotides: 5. This chain's CDR3 is CASSHGTMYEQYF. In nucleotides, the CDR3 is TGTGCCAGCAGCCACGGGACTATGTACGAGCAGTACTTC.

The CDR3: CAWSSGSLSDTGELFF. In DNA, the CDR3 is TGTGCCTGGAGTTCGGGTAGTCTAAGTGACACCGGGGAGCTGTTTTTT. The rearrangement links TRBV30 to TRBJ2-2; no definite D call. Trimming removed 2 bases from V and 3 bases from J, with 16 bases in between. Germline V gene lookup returns CDR1 GTSNPN and CDR2 SVGIG (reference sequence). The CDR3 is made up of 16 amino acids.

A few counts support this clone. V gene TRBV5-1 combines with J gene TRBJ2-7; no definite D call. Germline V CDR1 and CDR2: SGHRS, YFSETQ. Trimming shortened V by 0 bases and J by 0 bases, and 7 bases separated the two germline ends. The CDR3 is made up of 14 amino acids. The CDR3 loop is CASSLEPSSYEQYF. The CDR3 nucleotides are TGCGCCAGCAGCTTGGAACCTAGCTCCTACGAGCAGTACTTC.

This clone was seen more than once but under ten times. V gene TRBV6-6 combines with J gene TRBJ1-5, with TRBD1 matching over 7 bases. CDR3 size: 12 residues. Losses at the gene ends were 8 bases for V and 5 bases for J; bases not matched to a gene: 3. Per germline, CDR1 MNHNY and CDR2 SVGAGI (reference sequence). The CDR3 reads CASEQGYQPQHF. In nucleotides, the CDR3 is TGTGCCAGCGAACAGGGGTATCAGCCCCAGCATTTT.

This chain uses TRBV18 with TRBJ2-1; 12 bases map to TRBD2. The CDR3 covers 19 residues. Per germline, CDR1 KGHSH and CDR2 LQKENI. The V segment lost 3 bases and the J segment 7 bases; nucleotides outside the gene matches: 16. The CDR3 region has the DNA TGTGCCAGCTCACCCCATATGACCGGGACTAGCGGGCCCCCTAATGAGCAGTTCTTC. The encoded protein is CASSPHMTGTSGPPNEQFF.

This clone was recorded a few times. The genes are TRBV28 and TRBJ2-4; D possibly corresponds to TRBD1 (7 bases). With 2 bases removed from V and 6 bases from J, the gap between germline ends came to 11 bases. In germline, CDR1 is MDHEN, CDR2 SYDVKM. CDR3 size: 14 residues. The CDR3 loop is CASSLGGGINIQYF. The CDR3, as DNA: TGTGCCAGCAGTTTAGGAGGGGGCATAAACATTCAGTACTTC.

The chain combines TRBV30 with TRBJ2-2; a possible D gene is TRBD1 (6 bases). The CDR3 extends over 17 amino acids. V was cut by 2 bases and J by 8 bases, with 24 bases left in between. The germline CDR1 and CDR2 sequences are GTSNPN and SVGIG (reference sequence). CDR3: CAWSSILTGSSPGELFF. The DNA for the CDR3 is TGTGCCTGGAGTTCAATTTTGACAGGCTCCAGCCCGGGGGAGCTGTTTTTT.

Here the CDR3 reads CASIAGFSSSYNEQFF. In DNA, the CDR3 is TGTGCCAGCATAGCGGGATTTTCGAGCTCCTACAATGAGCAGTTCTTC. This chain uses TRBV28 with TRBJ2-1; 8 bases align to TRBD2. The CDR3 runs to 16 residues. Looked up from germline, CDR1 is MDHEN and CDR2 is SYDVKM. The junction had 8 bases not matched to a gene; V was cut back by 7 bases and J by 0 bases.

The V gene is TRBV5-1, the J gene TRBJ2-2, with 10 bases matching TRBD2. CDR3 length: 17 amino acids. The trim removed 7 bases at V and 4 bases at J, leaving 13 bases unmatched. Germline V gene data show CDR1 as SGHRS and CDR2 as YFSETQ. CDR3: CASGHAGLALGTGELFF. The CDR3 DNA reads as TGCGCCAGCGGCCATGCGGGACTAGCGTTAGGCACCGGGGAGCTGTTTTTT. Full variable domain (rest looked up from reference TRBV5-1 and TRBJ2-2): KAGVTQTPRYLIKTRGQQVTLSCSPISGHRSVSWYQQTPGQGLQFLFEYFSETQRNKGNFPGRFSGRQFSNSRSEMNVSTLELGDSALYLCASGHAGLALGTGELFFGEGSRLTVL.

The genes are TRBV7-2 and TRBJ1-2; no firm D call. CDR1 and CDR2 from the germline V gene are SGHTA and FQGNSA. V was trimmed by 8 bases and J by 3 bases, leaving 10 bases between them. This CDR3 contains 12 residues. CDR3 residues: CASRPQYYGYTF. CDR3 sequence (DNA): TGTGCCAGCCGCCCACAGTACTATGGCTACACCTTC.

In this sample, this clone turned up once. CDR3 coding DNA: TGTGCCAGCAGTGAATTCGGGCCGTCACTAGTGTCTATCACAGATACGCAGTATTTT. Amino acids: CASSEFGPSLVSITDTQYF. The chain combines TRBV6-1 with TRBJ2-3, with a possible D match to TRBD2 (5 bases). V was cut by 2 bases and J by 2 bases, with 23 bases left in between. CDR1 is MNHNS, CDR2 SASEGT, per germline. The CDR3 consists of 19 residues.